A single sample is the source of the 7 T cell receptor beta chains below, sequenced in a study of T-cell memory formation after mild COVID-19 (dated by TCRdb to the early 2020s). The library was produced with 5' RACE. The run used an Illumina NovaSeq 6000. TCRdb itself trimmed the public reads at Q25 with fastp, ran MiXCR and retained productive beta chains. Here each entry gathers all rows of one CDR3 protein and keeps the most common genes and DNA. A total of 500,000 to 600,000 distinct CDR3 sequences appear in this sample, roughly 17% of them only once. Around 12% of the sample is in the top ten clones. Input material: PBMCs or a T cell subset sorted from them (not recorded which). These receptors originate from an adult woman who had mild COVID-19 (a few samples of this study predate the infection). The sample titles of this study are shuffled in the database, so cell type and time point are left out; the donor was told from shared clones.

This clonotype has at least ten counts. The chain links TRBV2 to TRBJ1-1, with 8 positions matching TRBD1. Looked up from germline, CDR1 is SNHLY and CDR2 is FYNNEI. CDR3 length: 16 amino acids. V lost 6 bases to trimming and J lost 6 bases; unmatched junction nucleotides: 15. In DNA, the CDR3 is TGTGCCAGCAGGGCAGGACAGGGAAGAGGTGTCCCTGAAGCTTTCTTT. It codes for CASRAGQGRGVPEAFF.

This clonotype was recorded a few times. The chain carries TRBV7-9 and TRBJ2-4; no definite D call. The CDR3 sequence is 13 residues long. Trimming left V 5 bases short and J 1 base short, with 6 bases between. Germline V CDR1 and CDR2: SEHNR, FQNEAQ (reference sequence). The chain's CDR3 is CASSPKAKNIQYF. DNA of the CDR3: TGTGCCAGCAGCCCTAAGGCCAAAAACATTCAGTACTTC.

The chain uses TRBV7-2 and TRBJ2-3; 8 nucleotides agree with TRBD2. CDR3 length: 15 amino acids. Trimming removed 5 bases from V and 2 bases from J; junction bases left unmatched: 6. Looked up from germline, CDR1 is SGHTA and CDR2 is FQGNSA. In nucleotides, the CDR3 is TGTGCCAGCAGCCGTACTAGCGGTTACACAGATACGCAGTATTTT. This translates into CASSRTSGYTDTQYF.

This clonotype has just a few counts. The genes are TRBV3-1 and TRBJ2-5; no definite D call. This CDR3 comprises 14 residues. Germline V gene data show CDR1 as LGHDT and CDR2 as YNNKEL (reference sequence). V lost 7 bases and J 4 bases, leaving 16 bases between the germline ends. The CDR3 sequence: CASKEGPWVETQYF. CDR3 sequence (DNA): TGTGCCAGCAAGGAAGGACCTTGGGTAGAGACCCAGTACTTC.

This clonotype was detected only a few times. The V and J genes are TRBV5-6 and TRBJ1-2, with a tentative D call TRBD1 (5 bases). Germline V gives CDR1 SGHDT, CDR2 YYEEEE. V was cut by 0 bases and J by 3 bases, with 15 bases left in between. The CDR3 is 16 amino acids. CDR3 in amino acids: CASSLVGRGDDYGYTF. DNA of the CDR3: TGTGCCAGCAGCTTGGTCGGTCGAGGGGACGACTATGGCTACACCTTC. The full variable domain, rest sourced from reference TRBV5-6 and TRBJ1-2, is DAGVTQSPTHLIKTRGQQVTLRCSPKSGHDTVSWYQQALGQGPQFIFQYYEEEERQRGNFPDRFSGHQFPNYSSELNVNALLLGDSALYLCASSLVGRGDDYGYTFGSGTRLTVV.

The rearrangement uses TRBV5-1 and TRBJ2-2, with D maybe TRBD2 (6 bases). V gave up 4 bases and J gave up 6 bases, with 16 bases separating them. The CDR3 is made up of 15 amino acids. Germline CDR1 is SGHRS and CDR2 is YFSETQ. The CDR3 here is CASSPGLGSPGELFF. In DNA form, the CDR3 reads TGCGCCAGCAGCCCGGGACTTGGGTCCCCCGGGGAGCTGTTTTTT.

The V and J genes are TRBV29-1 and TRBJ2-3; no definite D call. CDR1 SQVTM and CDR2 ANQGSEA come from the germline V gene. The CDR3 loop spans 14 amino acids. The V end was cut by 7 bases, the J end by 0 bases, with 14 bases between. In DNA form, the CDR3 reads TGCAGCGCCCTGCCTCTATCTAGCACAGATACGCAGTATTTT. The encoded protein is CSALPLSSTDTQYF.